This T cell receptor (beta chain) was sequenced during a study of blood T cells in healthy people across ages. Whole-study results and caveats: Relative to aged donors, long-lived donors carried more naive CD4+ cells and displayed higher diversity. Diversity figures derived from one million T cells were judged to underestimate the true value.

Next came a second PCR, run for about 6 to 11 cycles, which used a sample-barcoded 5' primer along with a J-beta primer mix. Per-sample output comprised a minimum of 2.5 million paired-end reads containing CDR3. TCRdb called the 5' RACE reads again in MiXCR, with one record for every CDR3 protein. Of 600,000 to 650,000 distinct CDR3 sequences listed, under 70% are singletons. Isolation per sample recovered at least 7 million PBMCs. Points on this clonotype: Antigen unknown.

The V end lost 0 bases, the J end lost 7 bases, and 10 bases lay between the germline ends. Per germline, CDR1 MRHNA and CDR2 SNTAGT. The CDR3 loop spans 14 amino acids. This sequence originates from a man aged 55 to 70 in good health. The chain carries TRBV6-4 and TRBJ2-1, with unresolved D. The sequenced sample was blood. The CDR3 here is CASSDSMSTNEQFF. The CDR3 nucleotides are TGTGCCAGCAGTGACTCGATGTCCACGAATGAGCAGTTCTTC.